A single sample is the source of the 4 T cell receptor beta chains below, sequenced in a study of T cells after yellow fever vaccination. TCRdb itself ran the 5' RACE reads through MiXCR, one entry per CDR3 protein. The sample lists just under 600,000 distinct CDR3 sequences; approximately 13% were seen once. The material was PBMCs, obtained on the day of the yellow fever booster vaccination. These receptors originate from a young man who received the YFV17D yellow fever vaccine.

The rearrangement joins TRBV5-1 to TRBJ2-1; 7 nucleotides line up with TRBD2. This CDR3 contains 17 residues. Germline V gene data show CDR1 as SGHRS and CDR2 as YFSETQ. V lost 0 bases to trimming and J lost 2 bases; unmatched junction nucleotides: 8. The CDR3: CASSLEVGAGTYNEQFF. In DNA, the CDR3 is TGCGCCAGCAGCTTGGAAGTGGGAGCGGGGACCTACAATGAGCAGTTCTTC.

This clonotype was counted between two and nine times. This sequence joins TRBV29-1 and TRBJ2-5; D unresolved. The germline V gene encodes CDR1 SQVTM and CDR2 ANQGSEA. This CDR3 comprises 13 residues. Trimming removed 3 bases at V and 0 bases at J, with 8 bases between. In DNA form, the CDR3 reads TGCAGCGTTGAGTCCCCGTACCAAGAGACCCAGTACTTC. This gives the protein CSVESPYQETQYF.

This clonotype has more than one count but fewer than ten. V usage is TRBV7-2 and J usage is TRBJ2-7, with 7 bases fitting TRBD2. Germline loops: CDR1 SGHTA, CDR2 FQGNSA. V trimming: 5 bases; J trimming: 3 bases; junction bases outside the gene matches: 7. The CDR3 runs to 14 residues. CDR3 nucleotides: TGTGCCAGCAGCCACGGGGGGAGTTTCTACGAGCAGTACTTC. Protein: CASSHGGSFYEQYF. The full variable domain, rest sourced from reference TRBV7-2 and TRBJ2-7, is GAGVSQSPSNKVTEKGKDVELRCDPISGHTALYWYRQSLGQGLEFLIYFQGNSAPDKSGLPSDRFSAERTGGSVSTLTIQRTQQEDSAVYLCASSHGGSFYEQYFGPGTRLTVT.

This clonotype has at least ten counts. This chain joins TRBV30 and TRBJ1-2; 12 nucleotides line up with TRBD1. CDR3 length: 15 residues. Germline trimming cut 1 base from V and 3 bases from J; bases unmatched to any gene: 3. Per germline, CDR1 GTSNPN and CDR2 SVGIG (reference sequence). The CDR3 spells CAWSAGTGGYYGYTF. CDR3 in DNA: TGTGCCTGGAGTGCCGGGACAGGGGGCTACTATGGCTACACCTTC.